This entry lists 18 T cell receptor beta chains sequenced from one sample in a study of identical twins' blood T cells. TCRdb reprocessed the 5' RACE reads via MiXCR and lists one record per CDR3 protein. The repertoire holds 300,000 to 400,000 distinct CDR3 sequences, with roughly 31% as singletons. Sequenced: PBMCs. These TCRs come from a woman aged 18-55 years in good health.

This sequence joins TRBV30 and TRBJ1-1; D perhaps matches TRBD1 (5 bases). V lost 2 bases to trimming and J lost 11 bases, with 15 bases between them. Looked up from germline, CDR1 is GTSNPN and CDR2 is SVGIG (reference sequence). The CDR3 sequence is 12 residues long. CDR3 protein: CAWSPPGGRAFF. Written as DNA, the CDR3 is TGTGCCTGGAGTCCACCCGGGGGTCGGGCTTTCTTT.

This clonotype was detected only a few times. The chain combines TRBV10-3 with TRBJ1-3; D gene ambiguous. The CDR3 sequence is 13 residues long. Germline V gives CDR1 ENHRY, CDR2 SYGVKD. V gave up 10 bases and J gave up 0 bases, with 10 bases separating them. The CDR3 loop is CATAESSGNTIYF. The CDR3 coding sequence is TGTGCCACGGCAGAATCCTCTGGAAACACCATATATTTT.

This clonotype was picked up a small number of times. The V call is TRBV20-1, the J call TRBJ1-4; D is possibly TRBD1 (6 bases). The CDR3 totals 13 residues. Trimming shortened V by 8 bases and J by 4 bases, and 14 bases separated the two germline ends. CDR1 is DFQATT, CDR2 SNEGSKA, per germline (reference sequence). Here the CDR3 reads CSFQDSSNEKLFF. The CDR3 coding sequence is TGCAGTTTCCAGGACAGCAGTAATGAAAAACTGTTTTTT.

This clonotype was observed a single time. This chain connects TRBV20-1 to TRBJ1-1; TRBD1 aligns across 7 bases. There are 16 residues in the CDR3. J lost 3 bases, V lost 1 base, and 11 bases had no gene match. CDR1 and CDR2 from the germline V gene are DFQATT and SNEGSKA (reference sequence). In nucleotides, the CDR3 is TGCAGTGCTAGAGGGCAGGGGGAGCTTAAGGACACTGAAGCTTTCTTT. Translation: CSARGQGELKDTEAFF.

The CDR3 DNA is TGTGCCAGCAGCTTTCAACTAGCGGGGTTTGACAATGAGCAGTTCTTC. Translation: CASSFQLAGFDNEQFF. The chain carries TRBV5-4 and TRBJ2-1, with 10 bases fitting TRBD2. This CDR3 is 16 amino acids long. Trimming cost V 2 bases and J 5 bases; bases outside gene matches: 7. Germline CDR1 and CDR2: SGHNT and YYREEE (reference sequence).

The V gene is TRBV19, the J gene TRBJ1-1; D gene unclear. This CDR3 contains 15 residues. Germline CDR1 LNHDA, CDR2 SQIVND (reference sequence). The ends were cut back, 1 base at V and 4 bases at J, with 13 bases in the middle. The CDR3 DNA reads TGTGCCAGTAGTATAGCGACGGAACTGGGCACTGAAGCTTTCTTT. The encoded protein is CASSIATELGTEAFF.

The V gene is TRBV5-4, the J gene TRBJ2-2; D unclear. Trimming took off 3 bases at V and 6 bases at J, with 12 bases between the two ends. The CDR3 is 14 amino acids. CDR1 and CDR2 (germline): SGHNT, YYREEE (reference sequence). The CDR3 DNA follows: TGTGCCAGCAGCTCCGTAGATCCATCCGGGGAGCTGTTTTTT. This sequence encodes CASSSVDPSGELFF.

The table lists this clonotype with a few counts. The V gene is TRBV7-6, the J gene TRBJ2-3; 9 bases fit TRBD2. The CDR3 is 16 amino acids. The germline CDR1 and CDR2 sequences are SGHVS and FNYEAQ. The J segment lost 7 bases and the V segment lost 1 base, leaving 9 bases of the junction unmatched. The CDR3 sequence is CASSLVWREGRNTQYF. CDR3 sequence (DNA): TGTGCCAGCAGCTTAGTATGGCGGGAGGGCCGGAATACGCAGTATTTT.

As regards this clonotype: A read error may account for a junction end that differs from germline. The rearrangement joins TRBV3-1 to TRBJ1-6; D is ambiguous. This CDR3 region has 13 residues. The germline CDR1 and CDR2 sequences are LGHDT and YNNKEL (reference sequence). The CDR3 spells CASSLSEDSPLRF. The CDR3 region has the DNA TGTGCCAGCAGCCTTTCAGAGGATTCACCCCTCCGCTTT.

The CDR3 DNA follows: TGTGCCAGCAGCCCAGGGTGGGGGAGGACTGAAGCTTTCTTT. This sequence encodes CASSPGWGRTEAFF. V is TRBV3-1 and J is TRBJ1-1, with D possibly TRBD1 on 5 matching bases. This CDR3 is built from 14 residues. The ends were cut back, 4 bases at V and 5 bases at J, with 14 bases in the middle. Germline V gene lookup returns CDR1 LGHDT and CDR2 YNNKEL (reference sequence). Full variable domain (outside the CDR3, taken from reference TRBV3-1 and TRBJ1-1): DTAVSQTPKYLVTQMGNDKSIKCEQNLGHDTMYWYKQDSKKFLKIMFSYNNKELIINETVPNRFSPKSPDKAHLNLHINSLELGDSAVYFCASSPGWGRTEAFFGQGTRLTVV.

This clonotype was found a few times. CDR3 bases: TGCGCCAGCAGACCGCCTGGGGGAGATGAGCAGTTCTTC. Its translation: CASRPPGGDEQFF. This chain joins TRBV5-1 and TRBJ2-1, with D perhaps TRBD1 or TRBD2 (5 bases each). The germline V gene has CDR1 SGHRS and CDR2 YFSETQ. Between the trimmed V and J ends, which lost 5 bases and 8 bases, there was a span of 14 bases. The CDR3 has 13 amino acids. Full variable domain (rest looked up from reference TRBV5-1 and TRBJ2-1): KAGVTQTPRYLIKTRGQQVTLSCSPISGHRSVSWYQQTPGQGLQFLFEYFSETQRNKGNFPGRFSGRQFSNSRSEMNVSTLELGDSALYLCASRPPGGDEQFFGPGTRLTVL.

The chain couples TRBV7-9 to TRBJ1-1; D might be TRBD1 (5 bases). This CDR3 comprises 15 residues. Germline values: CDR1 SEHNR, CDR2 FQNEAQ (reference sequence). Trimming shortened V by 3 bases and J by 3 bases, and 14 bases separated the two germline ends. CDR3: CASSFSQARDTEAFF. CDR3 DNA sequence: TGTGCCAGCAGCTTTTCACAGGCCCGGGACACTGAAGCTTTCTTT.

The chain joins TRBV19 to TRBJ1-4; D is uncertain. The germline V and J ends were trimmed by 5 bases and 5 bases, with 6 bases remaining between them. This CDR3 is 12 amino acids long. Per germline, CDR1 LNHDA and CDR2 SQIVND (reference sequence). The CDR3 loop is CASSVSNEKLFF. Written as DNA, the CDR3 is TGTGCCAGTAGTGTGTCGAATGAAAAACTGTTTTTT.

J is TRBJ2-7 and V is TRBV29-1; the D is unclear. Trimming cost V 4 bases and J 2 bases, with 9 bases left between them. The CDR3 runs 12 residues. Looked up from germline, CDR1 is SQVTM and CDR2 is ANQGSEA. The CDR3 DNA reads TGCAGCGTTGCCAGTCAGGCCTACGAGCAGTACTTC. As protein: CSVASQAYEQYF.

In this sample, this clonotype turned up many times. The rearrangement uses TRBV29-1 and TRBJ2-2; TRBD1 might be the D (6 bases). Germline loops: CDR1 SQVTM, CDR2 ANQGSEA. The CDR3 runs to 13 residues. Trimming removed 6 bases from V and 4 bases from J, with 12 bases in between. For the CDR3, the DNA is TGCAGCGTCGGACAGAGCTCCACCGGGGAGCTGTTTTTT. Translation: CSVGQSSTGELFF.

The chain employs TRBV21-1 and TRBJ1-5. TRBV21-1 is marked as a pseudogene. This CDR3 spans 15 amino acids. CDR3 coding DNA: TGTGCCAGCAGCAAAATAACGCGGGTCAATCAGCCCCAGCATTTT. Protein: CASSKITRVNQPQHF.

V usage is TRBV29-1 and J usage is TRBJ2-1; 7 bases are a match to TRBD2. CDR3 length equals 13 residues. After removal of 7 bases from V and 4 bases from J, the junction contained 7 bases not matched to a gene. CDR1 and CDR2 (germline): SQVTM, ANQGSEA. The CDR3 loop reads CSGTSESYNEQFF. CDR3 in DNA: TGCAGCGGCACTAGCGAGTCTTACAATGAGCAGTTCTTC.

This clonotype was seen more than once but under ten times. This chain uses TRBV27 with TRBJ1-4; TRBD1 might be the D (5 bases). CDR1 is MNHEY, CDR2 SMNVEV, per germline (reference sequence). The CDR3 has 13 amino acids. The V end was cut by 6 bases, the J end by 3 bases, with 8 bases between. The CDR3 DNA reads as TGTGCCAGCAGGACAGACTCTAATGAAAAACTGTTTTTT. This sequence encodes CASRTDSNEKLFF.